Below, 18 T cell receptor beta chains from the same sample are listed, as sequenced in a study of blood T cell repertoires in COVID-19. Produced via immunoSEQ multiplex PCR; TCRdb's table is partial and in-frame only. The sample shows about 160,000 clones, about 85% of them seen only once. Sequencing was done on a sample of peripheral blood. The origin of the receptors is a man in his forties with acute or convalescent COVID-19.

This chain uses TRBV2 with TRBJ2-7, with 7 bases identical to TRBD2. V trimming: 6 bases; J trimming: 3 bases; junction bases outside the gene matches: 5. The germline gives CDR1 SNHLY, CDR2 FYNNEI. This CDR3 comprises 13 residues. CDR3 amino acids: CASRGRGSYEQYF. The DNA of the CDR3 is TGTGCCAGCAGGGGGAGGGGCAGCTACGAGCAGTACTTC.

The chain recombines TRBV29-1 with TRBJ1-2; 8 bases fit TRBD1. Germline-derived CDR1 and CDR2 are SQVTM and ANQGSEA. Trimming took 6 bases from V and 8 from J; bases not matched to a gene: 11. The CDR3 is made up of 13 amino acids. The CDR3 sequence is CSVDTQGARGYTF. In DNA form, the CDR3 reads TGCAGCGTCGATACTCAGGGGGCTCGCGGCTACACCTTC.

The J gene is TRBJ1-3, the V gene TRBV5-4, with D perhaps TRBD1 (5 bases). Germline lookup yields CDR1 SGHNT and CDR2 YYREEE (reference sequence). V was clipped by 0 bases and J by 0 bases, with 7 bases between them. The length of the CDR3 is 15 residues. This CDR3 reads CASSLGQTSGNTIYF. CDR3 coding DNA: TGTGCCAGCAGCTTGGGACAGACCTCTGGAAACACCATATATTTT.

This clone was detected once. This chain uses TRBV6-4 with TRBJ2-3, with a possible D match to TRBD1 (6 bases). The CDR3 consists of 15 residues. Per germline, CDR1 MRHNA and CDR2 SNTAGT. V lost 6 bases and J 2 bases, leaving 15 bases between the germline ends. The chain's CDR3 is CASSPGTRYTDTQYF. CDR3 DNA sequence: TGTGCCAGCAGCCCCGGGACACGTTACACAGATACGCAGTATTTT.

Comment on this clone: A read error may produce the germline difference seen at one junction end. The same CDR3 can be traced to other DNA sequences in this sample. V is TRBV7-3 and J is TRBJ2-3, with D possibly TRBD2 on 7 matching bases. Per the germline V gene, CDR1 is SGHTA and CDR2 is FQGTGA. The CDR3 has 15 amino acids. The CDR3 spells CASSQGGAGTDTQYF. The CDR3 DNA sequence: TGTGCTAGCAGCCAAGGGGGGGCCGGCACAGATACGCAGTATTTT. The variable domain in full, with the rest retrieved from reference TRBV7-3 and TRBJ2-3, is GAGVSQTPSNKVTEKGKYVELRCDPISGHTALYWYRQSLGQGPEFLIYFQGTGAADDSGLPNDRFFAVRPEGSVSTLKIQRTERGDSAVYLCASSQGGAGTDTQYFGPGTRLTVL.

CDR3 nucleotides: TGTGCCAGCAGCTTATGGGGACTAGCAGGGACCGGGGAGCTGTTTTTT. Protein: CASSLWGLAGTGELFF. The chain recombines TRBV7-9 with TRBJ2-2, with 9 bases lining up with TRBD2. Germline V lookup: CDR1 SEHNR, CDR2 FQNEAQ (reference sequence). The CDR3 is 16 residues long. The J segment lost 5 bases and the V segment lost 2 bases, leaving 6 bases of the junction unmatched.

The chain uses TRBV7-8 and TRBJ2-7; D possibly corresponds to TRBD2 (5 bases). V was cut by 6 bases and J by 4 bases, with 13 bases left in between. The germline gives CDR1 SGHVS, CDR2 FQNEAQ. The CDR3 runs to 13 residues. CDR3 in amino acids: CASSSSPGYEQYF. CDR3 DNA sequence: TGTGCCAGCAGTTCCTCTCCGGGGTACGAGCAGTACTTC.

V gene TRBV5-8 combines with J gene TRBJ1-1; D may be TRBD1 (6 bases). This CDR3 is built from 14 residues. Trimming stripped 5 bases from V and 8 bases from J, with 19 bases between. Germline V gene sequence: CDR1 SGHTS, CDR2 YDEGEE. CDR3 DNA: TGTGCCAGCAGTCAAGACGATACAGGGTGGGAAGCTTTCTTT. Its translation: CASSQDDTGWEAFF. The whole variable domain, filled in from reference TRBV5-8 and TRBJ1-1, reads EAGVTQSPTHLIKTRGQQATLRCSPISGHTSVYWYQQALGLGLQFLLWYDEGEERNRGNFPPRFSGRQFPNYSSELNVNALELEDSALYLCASSQDDTGWEAFFGQGTRLTVV.

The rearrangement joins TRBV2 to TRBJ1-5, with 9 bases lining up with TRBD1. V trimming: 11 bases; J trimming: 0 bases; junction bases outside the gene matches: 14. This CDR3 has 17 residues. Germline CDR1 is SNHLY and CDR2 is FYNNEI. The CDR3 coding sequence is TGTGCCTCAACCTCGGGACAGGGACTATATAGCAATCAGCCCCAGCATTTT. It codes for CASTSGQGLYSNQPQHF.

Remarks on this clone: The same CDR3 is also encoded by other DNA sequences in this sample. The CDR3 region has the DNA TGTGCCAGCAGCGTAGGGGGGGGAGGCAATCAGCCCCAGCATTTT. Protein sequence: CASSVGGGGNQPQHF. This rearrangement joins TRBV9 to TRBJ1-5; the D gene is possibly TRBD1 (5 bases). Trimming cost V 0 bases and J 2 bases, with 9 bases left between them. Germline CDR1 reads SGDLS; CDR2 reads YYNGEE. The CDR3 has 15 residues. Full variable domain (remainder filled in from reference TRBV9 and TRBJ1-5): DSGVTQTPKHLITATGQRVTLRCSPRSGDLSVYWYQQSLDQGLQFLIQYYNGEERAKGNILERFSAQQFPDLHSELNLSSLELGDSALYFCASSVGGGGNQPQHFGDGTRLSIL.

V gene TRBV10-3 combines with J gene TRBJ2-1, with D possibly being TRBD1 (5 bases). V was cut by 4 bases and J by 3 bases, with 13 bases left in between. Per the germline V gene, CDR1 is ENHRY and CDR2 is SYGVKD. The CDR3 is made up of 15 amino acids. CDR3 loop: CAISVGVPVYNEQFF. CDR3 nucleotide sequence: TGTGCCATCAGTGTAGGGGTCCCCGTCTACAATGAGCAGTTCTTC.

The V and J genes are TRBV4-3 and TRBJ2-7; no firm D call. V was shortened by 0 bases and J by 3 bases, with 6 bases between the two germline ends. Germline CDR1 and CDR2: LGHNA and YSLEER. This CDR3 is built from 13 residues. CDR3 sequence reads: CASSQEQFYEQYF. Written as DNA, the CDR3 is TGCGCCAGCAGCCAAGAACAGTTCTACGAGCAGTACTTC.

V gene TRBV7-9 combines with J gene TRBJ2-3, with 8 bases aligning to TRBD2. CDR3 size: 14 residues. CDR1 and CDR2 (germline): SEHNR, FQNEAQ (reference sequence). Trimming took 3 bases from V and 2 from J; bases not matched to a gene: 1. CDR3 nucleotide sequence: TGTGCCAGCAGCTTGGGACTAGTCACAGATACGCAGTATTTT. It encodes CASSLGLVTDTQYF.

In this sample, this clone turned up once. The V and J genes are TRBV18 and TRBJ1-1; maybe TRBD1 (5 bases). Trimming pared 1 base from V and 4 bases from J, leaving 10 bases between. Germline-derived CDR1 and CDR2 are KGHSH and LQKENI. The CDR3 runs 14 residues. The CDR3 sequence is CASSPLLGATEAFF. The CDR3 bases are TGTGCCAGCTCACCACTATTAGGGGCCACTGAAGCTTTCTTT.

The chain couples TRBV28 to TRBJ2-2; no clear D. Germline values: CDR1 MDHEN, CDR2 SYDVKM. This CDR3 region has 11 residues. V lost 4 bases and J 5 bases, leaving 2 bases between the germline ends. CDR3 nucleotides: TGTGCCAGCAGTTCTACCGGGGAGCTGTTTTTT. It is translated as CASSSTGELFF. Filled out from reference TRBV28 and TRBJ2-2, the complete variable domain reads DVKVTQSSRYLVKRTGEKVFLECVQDMDHENMFWYRQDPGLGLRLIYFSYDVKMKEKGDIPEGYSVSREKKERFSLILESASTNQTSMYLCASSSTGELFFGEGSRLTVL.

CDR3 sequence: CSVALIGGNYGYTF. Written as DNA, the CDR3 is TGCAGCGTTGCCCTGATTGGGGGCAACTATGGCTACACCTTC. V gene TRBV29-1 combines with J gene TRBJ1-2; possible D gene TRBD1, 6 bases. The V gene's germline CDR1 is SQVTM and CDR2 ANQGSEA. V was pared by 4 bases and J by 2 bases, with 14 bases between. The CDR3 spans 14 residues.

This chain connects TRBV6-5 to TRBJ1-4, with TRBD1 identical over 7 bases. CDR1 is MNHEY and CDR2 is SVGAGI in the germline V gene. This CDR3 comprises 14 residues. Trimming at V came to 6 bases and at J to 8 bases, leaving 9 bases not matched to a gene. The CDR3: CASSGGQQREKLFF. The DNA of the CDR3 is TGTGCCAGCAGCGGGGGACAGCAAAGAGAAAAACTGTTTTTT.

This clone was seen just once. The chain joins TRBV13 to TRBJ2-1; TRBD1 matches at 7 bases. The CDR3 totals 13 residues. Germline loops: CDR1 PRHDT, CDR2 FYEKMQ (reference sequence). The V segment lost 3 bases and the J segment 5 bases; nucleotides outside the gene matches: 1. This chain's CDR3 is CASSLGQNNEQFF. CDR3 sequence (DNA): TGTGCCAGCAGCTTGGGACAGAACAATGAGCAGTTCTTC.